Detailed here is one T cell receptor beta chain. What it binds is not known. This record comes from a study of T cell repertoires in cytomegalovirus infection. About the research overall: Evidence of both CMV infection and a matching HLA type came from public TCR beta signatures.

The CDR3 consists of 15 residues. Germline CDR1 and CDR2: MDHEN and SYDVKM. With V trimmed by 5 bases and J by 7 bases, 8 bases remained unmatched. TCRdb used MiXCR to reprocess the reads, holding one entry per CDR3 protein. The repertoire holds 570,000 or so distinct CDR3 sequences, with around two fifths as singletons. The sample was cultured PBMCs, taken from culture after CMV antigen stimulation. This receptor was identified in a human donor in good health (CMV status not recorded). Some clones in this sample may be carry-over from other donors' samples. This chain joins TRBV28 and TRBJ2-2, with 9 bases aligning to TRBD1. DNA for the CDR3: TGTGCCAGCAGTCCTGGACAGGGGATTGGCGGGGAGCTGTTTTTT. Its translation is CASSPGQGIGGELFF.